A single sample is the source of the 8 T cell receptor beta chains below, sequenced in a study of follicular helper T cells after annual influenza vaccination. The method was immunoSEQ multiplex PCR; TCRdb's version includes in-frame clones alone and lacks a portion of them. The table lists about 15,000 clones, approximately 84% of them singletons. This sample's time point: 2014-2015 season, 7 days after vaccination. Here the sequenced sample was CXCR5+ CD38- circulating T follicular helper cells from blood, taken 7 days after influenza vaccination. Subset here: circulating Tfh, non-naive CD4+CXCR5+PD-1+ (ICOS+CD38+ or ICOS-CD38-). The receptors come from an adult who received the influenza vaccine.

In its sample, this clone was seen a few times. This rearrangement joins TRBV9 to TRBJ2-1; D is possibly TRBD2 (5 bases). This CDR3 comprises 15 residues. Germline V lookup: CDR1 SGDLS, CDR2 YYNGEE. Trimming took 0 bases from V and 4 from J, leaving 11 bases between them. The CDR3 here is CASSVGGIPYNEQFF. In nucleotides, the CDR3 is TGTGCCAGCAGCGTAGGAGGGATTCCTTACAATGAGCAGTTCTTC.

The V and J genes are TRBV9 and TRBJ1-1; 7 bases are shared with TRBD1. Germline V gene data show CDR1 as SGDLS and CDR2 as YYNGEE. With V trimmed by 4 bases and J by 1 base, 7 bases remained unmatched. This CDR3 comprises 15 residues. The CDR3 bases are TGTGCCAGCAGCTCAAGGACAGGAGGGAACACTGAAGCTTTCTTT. It is translated as CASSSRTGGNTEAFF.

The chain uses TRBV7-8 and TRBJ1-3; no firm D call. The ends were cut back, 4 bases at V and 3 bases at J, with 16 bases in the middle. The CDR3 has 16 residues. From germline, CDR1 is SGHVS and CDR2 FQNEAQ. In DNA, the CDR3 is TGTGCCAGCAGCTCCACCTCACAGACATTTGGAAACACCATATATTTT. Its protein is CASSSTSQTFGNTIYF.

This chain uses TRBV2 with TRBJ2-3, with 7 bases lining up with TRBD1. The CDR3 length is 15 residues. The germline CDR1 and CDR2 sequences are SNHLY and FYNNEI. V dropped 7 bases and J dropped 3; count of bases not matched to a gene: 10. CDR3 nucleotide sequence: TGTGCCAGCAAGAGGAGAGGGGGCGGGACAGATACGCAGTATTTT. This codes for CASKRRGGGTDTQYF.

Sample share makes this clone medium-sized (0.01 to 0.1%). V is TRBV5-4 and J is TRBJ2-6, with a possible D match to TRBD1 (5 bases). The germline CDR1 and CDR2 sequences are SGHNT and YYREEE (reference sequence). The CDR3 has 16 residues. Between the trimmed V and J ends, which lost 3 bases and 2 bases, there was a span of 12 bases. The CDR3 DNA follows: TGTGCCAGCAGCTCCCTAGGGGAAACTGGGGCCAACGTCCTGACTTTC. Translated, it gives CASSSLGETGANVLTF.

This clone was seen only a few times. The chain joins TRBV28 to TRBJ1-4, with TRBD1 matching over 8 bases. Trimming removed 6 bases from V and 7 bases from J; junction bases left unmatched: 7. CDR3 length: 14 residues. CDR1 MDHEN and CDR2 SYDVKM come from the germline V gene. The CDR3 DNA reads TGTGCCAGCAGCCCCGGACAGGGTGGTGAAAAACTGTTTTTT. This gives the protein CASSPGQGGEKLFF.

This clone was recorded only once. This chain links TRBV2 with TRBJ2-7, with 8 bases identical to TRBD2. V shed 4 bases and J 3 bases; nucleotides not matched to a gene: 14. The germline V gene encodes CDR1 SNHLY and CDR2 FYNNEI. The CDR3 runs 17 residues. The CDR3 loop reads CASSGVARAGVRYEQYF. The CDR3 DNA reads as TGTGCCAGCAGTGGAGTAGCCAGAGCGGGAGTTCGCTACGAGCAGTACTTC.

This clone was detected a few times. The CDR3 loop reads CASSPTRDNSGNTIYF. In DNA form, the CDR3 reads TGTGCCAGCTCACCTACCCGGGACAACTCTGGAAACACCATATATTTT. V is TRBV18 and J is TRBJ1-3; TRBD1 might be the D (6 bases). Trimming took off 3 bases at V and 0 bases at J, with 12 bases between the two ends. The CDR3 extends over 16 amino acids. The germline gives CDR1 KGHSH, CDR2 LQKENI.